The clone carrying this T cell receptor (beta chain) appeared once. The antigen remains unidentified. Measured with immunoSEQ multiplex PCR; TCRdb has only the in-frame clones, and not every one. This table holds 34,000 or so clones, over 85% found once. The sample comes from a study of circulating and synovial CD4+ cells in juvenile arthritis. Study conclusions and caveats: CPL and bulk CD4 samples differed at least tenfold in T cell genomes.

V lost 5 bases to trimming and J lost 7 bases; unmatched junction nucleotides: 6. CDR1 and CDR2 (germline): SGHTA, FQGNSA. This CDR3 spans 13 amino acids. Sequenced input: CD4+ T cells from blood. The J gene is TRBJ1-1, the V gene TRBV7-2, with 8 bases lining up with TRBD1. The TCR comes from a human donor with juvenile idiopathic arthritis. The CDR3 region is CASSPRDRFEAFF. CDR3 bases: TGTGCCAGCAGCCCCCGGGACAGGTTTGAAGCTTTCTTT. Supplemented by reference TRBV7-2 and TRBJ1-1, the full variable domain reads GAGVSQSPSNKVTEKGKDVELRCDPISGHTALYWYRQSLGQGLEFLIYFQGNSAPDKSGLPSDRFSAERTGGSVSTLTIQRTQQEDSAVYLCASSPRDRFEAFFGQGTRLTVV.